Each of the 26 T cell receptor beta chains below was sequenced from the same sample in a study of blood T cell repertoires in COVID-19. Measured with immunoSEQ multiplex PCR; TCRdb has only the in-frame clones, and not every one. This sample carries fewer than 250,000 clones, more than 70% of them seen once, and the ten largest clones take 2.5% to 3.5%. The sample comprised peripheral blood. The source is a man between 45 and 60 years old with active or convalescent COVID-19.

This chain joins TRBV11-3 and TRBJ2-2, with 14 bases matching TRBD2. This CDR3 is built from 17 residues. The germline gives CDR1 SGHNT, CDR2 YENEEA. Trimming cost V 6 bases and J 4 bases; bases outside gene matches: 7. For the CDR3, the DNA is TGTGCCAGCAGACCGGGACTAGCGGGAGCAGGCACCGGGGAGCTGTTTTTT. This codes for CASRPGLAGAGTGELFF.

The chain carries TRBV6-5 and TRBJ2-7; 9 bases match TRBD2. Germline V gene data show CDR1 as MNHEY and CDR2 as SVGAGI. After removal of 0 bases from V and 3 bases from J, the junction contained 3 bases not matched to a gene. The CDR3 is 15 amino acids. The CDR3 spells CASSYSGGRVYEQYF. In DNA, the CDR3 is TGTGCCAGCAGTTACTCCGGCGGGAGGGTCTACGAGCAGTACTTC.

This chain links TRBV3-1 (or the pseudogene TRBV3-2) with TRBJ2-1; 7 positions match TRBD2. This CDR3 has 12 residues. V lost 3 bases and J lost 9; bases outside the gene matches: 2. Germline V gene data show CDR1 as LGHDT and CDR2 as YNNKEL (reference sequence). CDR3 sequence reads: CASSQVAGEQFF. As DNA, the CDR3 is TGTGCCAGCAGCCAGGTAGCGGGTGAGCAGTTCTTC.

V gene TRBV19 combines with J gene TRBJ1-6; unclear D gene. The CDR3 sequence is 13 residues long. Trimming pared 7 bases from V and 10 bases from J, leaving 14 bases between. Per the germline V gene, CDR1 is LNHDA and CDR2 is SQIVND (reference sequence). CDR3 amino acids: CASTSRGRSPLHF. The CDR3 nucleotides read TGTGCCAGTACCTCCCGGGGAAGGTCACCCCTCCACTTT. The full variable domain, rest sourced from reference TRBV19 and TRBJ1-6, is DGGITQSPKYLFRKEGQNVTLSCEQNLNHDAMYWYRQDPGQGLRLIYYSQIVNDFQKGDIAEGYSVSREKKESFPLTVTSAQKNPTAFYLCASTSRGRSPLHFGNGTRLTVT.

The chain carries TRBV28 and TRBJ2-2; D might be TRBD1 (5 bases). CDR1 and CDR2 (germline): MDHEN, SYDVKM. The V gene lost 5 bases and the J gene lost 3 bases, with 16 bases spanning the gap. CDR3 size: 16 residues. The CDR3 is CASSPPRVGDTGELFF. The CDR3 coding sequence is TGTGCCAGCAGTCCCCCCCGGGTAGGGGACACCGGGGAGCTGTTTTTT.

This rearrangement joins TRBV10-2 to TRBJ1-3, with D maybe TRBD1 (5 bases). V was pared by 7 bases and J by 4 bases, with 14 bases between. Germline loops: CDR1 WSHSY, CDR2 SAAADI. There are 14 residues in the CDR3. In DNA form, the CDR3 reads TGCGCCAGCATCATGGGGCAGTCAGGAAACACCATATATTTT. This gives the protein CASIMGQSGNTIYF.

The rearrangement joins TRBV6-1 to TRBJ1-5; the match to TRBD1 covers 8 bases. V lost 1 base and J lost 6; bases outside the gene matches: 11. Per germline, CDR1 MNHNS and CDR2 SASEGT. The CDR3 consists of 17 residues. In DNA form, the CDR3 reads TGTGCCAGCAGTGAAGTGTTGAGACAGGGGCCGGGTCAGCCCCAGCATTTT. Residues: CASSEVLRQGPGQPQHF.

The chain employs TRBV4-1 and TRBJ1-1; the D gene is possibly TRBD1 (5 bases). The CDR3 length is 14 residues. Trimming pared 2 bases from V and 4 bases from J, leaving 11 bases between. Germline V lookup: CDR1 MGHRA, CDR2 YSYEKL. The CDR3 DNA reads as TGCGCCAGCAGCCAATCCAGGGTTATCACTGAAGCTTTCTTT. Translation: CASSQSRVITEAFF.

The CDR3 DNA reads as TGTGCCAGCAGTTTCGATGGGCACCGAACTTATGGCTACACCTTC. Protein: CASSFDGHRTYGYTF. The chain is built from TRBV6-6 and TRBJ1-2; unclear D gene. V was shortened by 4 bases and J by 5 bases, with 17 bases between the two germline ends. CDR1 is MNHNY, CDR2 SVGAGI, per germline (reference sequence). The CDR3 is 15 amino acids.

The CDR3 here is CSAILRGEQYF. For the CDR3, the DNA is TGCAGTGCTATCTTGAGGGGGGAGCAGTACTTC. The chain combines TRBV20-1 with TRBJ2-7, with D possibly being TRBD1 (6 bases). With 4 bases removed from V and 7 bases from J, the gap between germline ends came to 11 bases. This CDR3 has 11 residues. Germline V lookup: CDR1 DFQATT, CDR2 SNEGSKA (reference sequence).

This clone occurred once. The rearrangement links TRBV9 to TRBJ1-2; D is uncertain. CDR1 is SGDLS, CDR2 YYNGEE, per germline. This CDR3 comprises 12 residues. Trimming pared 0 bases from V and 8 bases from J, leaving 8 bases between. The CDR3 DNA sequence: TGTGCCAGCAGCGTAGGAGGTTACGGCTACACCTTC. Translation: CASSVGGYGYTF.

The chain links TRBV7-6 to TRBJ2-7, with D perhaps matching TRBD2 (5 bases). The CDR3 is 12 amino acids. CDR1 SGHVS and CDR2 FNYEAQ come from the germline V gene. V was clipped by 5 bases and J by 2 bases, with 7 bases between them. The DNA of the CDR3 is TGTGCCAGCAGCCCCGGGGCCTACGAGCAGTACTTC. Amino acids: CASSPGAYEQYF.

This sequence joins TRBV19 and TRBJ1-2; perhaps TRBD1 as D (5 bases). V lost 1 base and J lost 7, with 16 bases in between. Germline CDR1 is LNHDA and CDR2 is SQIVND (reference sequence). The CDR3 consists of 15 residues. The CDR3 DNA sequence: TGTGCCAGTAGTATAGTCAGCCTCAGGGTCGGTGGCTACACCTTC. This gives the protein CASSIVSLRVGGYTF.

The chain employs TRBV11-3 and TRBJ2-2; 9 bases fit TRBD1. Trimming cost V 1 base and J 5 bases; bases outside gene matches: 11. Germline lookup yields CDR1 SGHNT and CDR2 YENEEA. The CDR3 covers 18 residues. Written as DNA, the CDR3 is TGTGCCAGCAGCTTAGGAGGTACAGGGGGCGGTCGGACCGGGGAGCTGTTTTTT. Its translation: CASSLGGTGGGRTGELFF.

This chain links TRBV28 with TRBJ1-2, with D perhaps matching TRBD1 (5 bases). The CDR3 length is 14 residues. V was trimmed by 6 bases and J by 1 base, leaving 12 bases between them. Germline lookup yields CDR1 MDHEN and CDR2 SYDVKM. CDR3 bases: TGTGCCAGCAGGCCCCAGGGATTTAACTATGGCTACACCTTC. It specifies CASRPQGFNYGYTF.

V usage is TRBV7-2 and J usage is TRBJ2-7, with D possibly matching TRBD1 (6 bases). This CDR3 is 15 amino acids long. Germline CDR1 is SGHTA and CDR2 is FQGNSA. V lost 5 bases, J lost 3 bases, and 17 bases lay in between. Here the CDR3 DNA reads TGTGCCAGCAGCATAAATACAGGGTTGGGCTACGAGCAGTACTTC. Translation: CASSINTGLGYEQYF.

This clone has only one observation. V and J are TRBV7-9 and TRBJ2-3, with 9 bases identical to TRBD1. Germline loops: CDR1 SEHNR, CDR2 FQNEAQ (reference sequence). The CDR3 has 16 amino acids. V shed 3 bases, J shed 3 bases, and the junction held 7 bases outside the gene matches. The CDR3 region is CASSFDRGFSTDTQYF. CDR3 coding DNA: TGTGCCAGCAGCTTCGACAGGGGGTTTTCTACAGATACGCAGTATTTT. The whole variable domain, filled in from reference TRBV7-9 and TRBJ2-3, reads DTGVSQNPRHKITKRGQNVTFRCDPISEHNRLYWYRQTLGQGPEFLTYFQNEAQLEKSRLLSDRFSAERPKGSFSTLEIQRTEQGDSAMYLCASSFDRGFSTDTQYFGPGTRLTVL.

The chain combines TRBV4-3 with TRBJ1-1; D may be TRBD1 (6 bases). CDR1 is LGHNA, CDR2 YSLEER, per germline. The ends were cut back, 4 bases at V and 3 bases at J, with 9 bases in the middle. The CDR3 runs to 13 residues. The CDR3: CASSRAGDTEAFF. CDR3 bases: TGCGCCAGCAGCCGAGCAGGGGACACTGAAGCTTTCTTT.

In the case of this clone: Mismatch with germline at one junction end may stem from a read error. The chain couples TRBV5-4 to TRBJ1-1; D is ambiguous. This CDR3 comprises 13 residues. The germline CDR1 and CDR2 sequences are SGHNT and YYREEE (reference sequence). DNA for the CDR3: TGTGCCAGCAGATTGGCCGCGGCAGCTGAAGCTTTCTTT. This translates into CASRLAAAAEAFF. The full variable domain, with the rest looked up from reference TRBV5-4 and TRBJ1-1, is ETGVTQSPTHLIKTRGQQVTLRCSSQSGHNTVSWYQQALGQGPQFIFQYYREEENGRGNFPPRFSGLQFPNYSSELNVNALELDDSALYLCASRLAAAAEAFFGQGTRLTVV.

This clone was detected once. V is TRBV27 and J is TRBJ1-3; D is ambiguous. The germline V gene encodes CDR1 MNHEY and CDR2 SMNVEV (reference sequence). The length of the CDR3 is 18 residues. Trimming removed 1 base from V and 1 base from J, with 17 bases in between. The DNA for the CDR3 is TGTGCCAGCAGTTTATTCGGTTCCCGAACGTTATCTGGAAACACCATATATTTT. It specifies CASSLFGSRTLSGNTIYF.

V and J are TRBV19 and TRBJ1-4; TRBD1 matches 7 bases. The CDR3 runs to 18 residues. After removal of 0 bases from V and 0 bases from J, the junction contained 7 bases not matched to a gene. In germline, CDR1 is LNHDA, CDR2 SQIVND (reference sequence). The CDR3 is CASSIDYPGTATNEKLFF. The CDR3, as DNA: TGTGCCAGTAGTATAGATTACCCGGGGACAGCAACTAATGAAAAACTGTTTTTT.

The chain combines TRBV6-6 with TRBJ2-1, with 16 bases fitting TRBD2. Germline lookup yields CDR1 MNHNY and CDR2 SVGAGI (reference sequence). The CDR3 is 15 residues long. The J segment lost 10 bases and the V segment lost 6 bases, leaving 6 bases of the junction unmatched. The CDR3 loop is CASRGTSGRAEEQFF. CDR3 bases: TGTGCCAGCAGGGGGACTAGCGGGAGGGCAGAAGAGCAGTTCTTC.

The V call is TRBV9, the J call TRBJ2-3; D may be TRBD2 (5 bases). Looked up from germline, CDR1 is SGDLS and CDR2 is YYNGEE. V was shortened by 3 bases and J by 1 base, with 9 bases between the two germline ends. The length of the CDR3 is 14 residues. CDR3 sequence reads: CASSASGGTDTQYF. The CDR3 nucleotides read TGTGCCAGCAGCGCATCCGGGGGCACAGATACGCAGTATTTT.

The chain links TRBV27 to TRBJ2-7; 7 nucleotides match TRBD1. CDR1 is MNHEY, CDR2 SMNVEV, per germline (reference sequence). This CDR3 spans 16 amino acids. V shed 0 bases and J 3 bases; nucleotides not matched to a gene: 8. CDR3 DNA sequence: TGTGCCAGCAGTTTATCCCTGACAGGGAGTTACTACGAGCAGTACTTC. Its protein is CASSLSLTGSYYEQYF.

The chain joins TRBV6-6 to TRBJ1-2; weak D call: TRBD1 (5 bases). The germline V and J ends were trimmed by 6 bases and 4 bases, with 12 bases remaining between them. The germline gives CDR1 MNHNY, CDR2 SVGAGI (reference sequence). CDR3 length: 13 amino acids. As DNA, the CDR3 is TGTGCCAGCAGCCGAGACAGCCTCTATGGCTACACCTTC. Translation: CASSRDSLYGYTF.

This clone appeared a few times. This chain links TRBV12-3 or TRBV12-4 with TRBJ1-5; D is possibly TRBD1 (6 bases). CDR3 length: 13 residues. Trimming removed 2 bases from V and 6 bases from J, with 8 bases in between. The CDR3 nucleotides read TGTGCCAGCAGTTTAAGGGGGAGTCAGCCCCAGCATTTT. Protein product: CASSLRGSQPQHF.